The clone carrying this T cell receptor beta chain has only a few counts. Previously, flow cytometry had revealed CD8+CD57+ cell expansion in the patients chosen for sequencing. TCR beta VDJ and CDR3 profiling used genomic DNA as template. A single record per CDR3 protein comes from TCRdb applying MiXCR to the reads. Altogether fewer than 200,000 distinct CDR3 sequences are present, around 50% being singletons, with the ten largest covering 10% to 15%. The source of the sample is a study of CD8+CD57+ T cells in acquired aplastic anemia. Study at large: The DNA of sorted CD4+ and CD8+ cells averaged about 3 ug.

Per germline, CDR1 LNHNV and CDR2 YYDKDF (reference sequence). The CDR3 sequence is 14 residues long. The V end lost 5 bases, the J end lost 1 base, and 8 bases lay between the germline ends. The receptor's source is a human donor with aplastic anemia. V gene TRBV15 combines with J gene TRBJ2-2; a weak D match, TRBD2 (6 bases). Material: sorted CD4+, CD8+, or CD8+CD57+ T cells (not recorded which) from PBMCs. The CDR3 DNA is TGTGCCACCAGCCTGACTAGGAACACCGGGGAGCTGTTTTTT. Translated: CATSLTRNTGELFF.